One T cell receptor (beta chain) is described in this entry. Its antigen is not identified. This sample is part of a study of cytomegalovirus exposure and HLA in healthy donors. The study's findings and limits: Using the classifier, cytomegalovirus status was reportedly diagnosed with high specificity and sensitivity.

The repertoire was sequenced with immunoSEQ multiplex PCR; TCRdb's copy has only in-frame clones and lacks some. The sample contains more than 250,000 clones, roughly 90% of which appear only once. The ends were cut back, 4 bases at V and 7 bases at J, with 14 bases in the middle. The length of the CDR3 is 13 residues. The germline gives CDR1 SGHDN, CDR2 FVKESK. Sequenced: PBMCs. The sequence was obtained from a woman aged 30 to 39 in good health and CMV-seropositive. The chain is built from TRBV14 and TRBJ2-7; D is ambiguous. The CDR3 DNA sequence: TGTGCCAGCAGCCGTCCGACCCAGTTGGAGCAGTACTTC. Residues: CASSRPTQLEQYF.